This note documents a single T cell receptor beta chain sequence. Antigen: not known. Some clones are missing from TCRdb's copy, which holds only in-frame ones; the method was immunoSEQ multiplex PCR. The sample has 25,000 to 35,000 clones, under 85% seen once. These data belong to a study of T cell clonotyping in hematopoietic cell transplantation. Study summary: Recipients' pretransplant samples followed cytoreduction.

Trimming took 8 bases from V and 8 from J, leaving 9 bases between them. The CDR3 is 9 amino acids. The V gene's germline CDR1 is DFQATT and CDR2 SNEGSKA (reference sequence). Time point reported: recipient sample about 28 days before transplant, after cytoreduction. General study results and limits: Pathologically expanded recipient clonotypes increased progressively from day 30 to day 180 as diversity fell. Higher Inverse Simpson Index values in graft donor and pretransplant recipient predicted broader posttransplant TCR diversity.

This chain joins TRBV20-1 and TRBJ1-1; TRBD1 might be the D (6 bases). The receptor comes from a man over 45 with myelodysplastic syndrome. Some clones in this sample may be carry-over from other donors' samples. Sequences were derived from peripheral blood mononuclear cells, sampled before stem cell transplant. The CDR3 bases are TGCAGTACCGGGACAGAAGCTTTCTTT. It encodes CSTGTEAFF.